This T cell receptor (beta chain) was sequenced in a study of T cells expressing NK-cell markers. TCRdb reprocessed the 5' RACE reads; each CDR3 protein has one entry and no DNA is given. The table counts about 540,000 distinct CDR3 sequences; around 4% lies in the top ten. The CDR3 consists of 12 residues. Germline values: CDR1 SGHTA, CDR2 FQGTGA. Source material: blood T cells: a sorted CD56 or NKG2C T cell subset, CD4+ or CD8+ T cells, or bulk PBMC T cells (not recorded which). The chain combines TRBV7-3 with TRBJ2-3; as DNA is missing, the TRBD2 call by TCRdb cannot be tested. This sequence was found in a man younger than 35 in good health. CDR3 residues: CASSSSGRVWYF.